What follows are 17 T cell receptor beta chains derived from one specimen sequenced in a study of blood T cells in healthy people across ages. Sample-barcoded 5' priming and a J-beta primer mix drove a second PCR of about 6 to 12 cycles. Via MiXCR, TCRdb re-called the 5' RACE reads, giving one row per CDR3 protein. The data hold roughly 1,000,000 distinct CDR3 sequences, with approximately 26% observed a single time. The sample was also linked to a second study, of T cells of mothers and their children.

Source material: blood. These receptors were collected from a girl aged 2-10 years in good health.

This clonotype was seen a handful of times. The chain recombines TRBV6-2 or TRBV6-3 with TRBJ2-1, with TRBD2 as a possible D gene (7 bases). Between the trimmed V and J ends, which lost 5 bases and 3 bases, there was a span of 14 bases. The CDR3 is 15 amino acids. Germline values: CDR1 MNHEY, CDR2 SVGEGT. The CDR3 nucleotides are TGTGCCAGCAGTGGTTCGGGGGGCTTCTACAATGAGCAGTTCTTC. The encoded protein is CASSGSGGFYNEQFF.

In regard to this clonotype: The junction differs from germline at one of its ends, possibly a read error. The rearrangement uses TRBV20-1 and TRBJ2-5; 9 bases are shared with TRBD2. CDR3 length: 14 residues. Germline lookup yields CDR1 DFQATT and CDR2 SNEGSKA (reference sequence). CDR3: CGAYQGLAGETQYF. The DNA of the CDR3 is TGCGGTGCTTACCAGGGACTAGCCGGAGAGACCCAGTACTTC.

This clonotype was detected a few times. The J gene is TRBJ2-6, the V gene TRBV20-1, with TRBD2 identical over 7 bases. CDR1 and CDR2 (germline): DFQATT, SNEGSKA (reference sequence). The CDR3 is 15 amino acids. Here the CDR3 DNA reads TGCAGCGGGAGGACCGCCTTGGGTGGGGCCAACGTCCTGACTTTC. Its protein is CSGRTALGGANVLTF.

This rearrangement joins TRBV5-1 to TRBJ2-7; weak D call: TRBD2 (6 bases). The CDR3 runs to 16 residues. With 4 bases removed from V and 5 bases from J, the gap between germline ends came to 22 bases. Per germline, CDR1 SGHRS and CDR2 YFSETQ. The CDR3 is CASSPQVVGGVHEQYF. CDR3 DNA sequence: TGCGCCAGCAGCCCCCAAGTGGTGGGAGGCGTCCACGAGCAGTACTTC.

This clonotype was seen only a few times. The CDR3: CATSDHRDRGETQYF. Written as DNA, the CDR3 is TGTGCCACCAGTGACCACCGGGACAGGGGCGAGACCCAGTACTTC. The V gene is TRBV24-1, the J gene TRBJ2-5, with 10 bases aligning to TRBD1. The CDR3 runs to 15 residues. CDR1 is KGHDR, CDR2 SFDVKD, per germline. V was pared by 4 bases and J by 5 bases, with 6 bases of the junction left unmatched.

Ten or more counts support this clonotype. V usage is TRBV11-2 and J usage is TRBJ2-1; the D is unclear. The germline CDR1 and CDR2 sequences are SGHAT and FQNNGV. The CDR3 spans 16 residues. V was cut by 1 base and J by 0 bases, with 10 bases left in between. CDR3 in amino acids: CASSLGMRSSYNEQFF. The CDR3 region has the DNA TGTGCCAGCAGCTTAGGGATGCGGAGCTCCTACAATGAGCAGTTCTTC.

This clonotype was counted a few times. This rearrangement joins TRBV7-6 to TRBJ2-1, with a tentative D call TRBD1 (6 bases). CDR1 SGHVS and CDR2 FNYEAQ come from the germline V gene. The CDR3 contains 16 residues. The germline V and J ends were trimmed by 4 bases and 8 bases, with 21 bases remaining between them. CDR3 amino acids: CASSSRLGARGDEQFF. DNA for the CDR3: TGTGCCAGCAGCTCCCGGTTGGGGGCGAGGGGAGATGAGCAGTTCTTC.

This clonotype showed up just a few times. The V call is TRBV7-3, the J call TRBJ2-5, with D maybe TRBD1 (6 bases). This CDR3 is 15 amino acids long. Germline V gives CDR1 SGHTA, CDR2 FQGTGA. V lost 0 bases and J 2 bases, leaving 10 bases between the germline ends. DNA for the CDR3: TGTGCCAGCAGCTTAACCGGGACACCTCAAGAGACCCAGTACTTC. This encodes CASSLTGTPQETQYF.

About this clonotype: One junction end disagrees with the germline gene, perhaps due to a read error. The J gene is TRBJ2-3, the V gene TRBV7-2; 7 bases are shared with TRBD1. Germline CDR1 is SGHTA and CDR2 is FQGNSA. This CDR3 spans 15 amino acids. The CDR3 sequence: CASSFDTLGTDTQYF. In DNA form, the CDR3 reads TGTGCCAGCAGCTTCGACACCTTGGGGACAGATACGCAGTACTTT.

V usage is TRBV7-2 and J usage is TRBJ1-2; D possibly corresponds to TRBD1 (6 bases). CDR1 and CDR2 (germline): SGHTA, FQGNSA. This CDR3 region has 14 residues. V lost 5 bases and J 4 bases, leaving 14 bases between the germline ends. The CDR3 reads CASSVAGGPYGYTF. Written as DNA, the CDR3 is TGTGCCAGCAGCGTGGCGGGGGGGCCCTATGGCTACACCTTC.

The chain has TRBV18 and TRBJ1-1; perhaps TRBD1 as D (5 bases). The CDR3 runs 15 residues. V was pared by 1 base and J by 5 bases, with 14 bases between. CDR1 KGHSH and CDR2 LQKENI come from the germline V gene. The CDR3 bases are TGTGCCAGCTCACCACTGACAGAGGGCAGGACTGAAGCTTTCTTT. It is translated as CASSPLTEGRTEAFF.

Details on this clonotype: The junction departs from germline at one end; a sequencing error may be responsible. The CDR3 DNA reads TGTGCCAGCGGCTTACAGGGGAGGCCAGATACGCAGTATTTT. Translation gives CASGLQGRPDTQYF. This chain joins TRBV5-6 and TRBJ2-3; TRBD1 might be the D (7 bases). Looked up from germline, CDR1 is SGHDT and CDR2 is YYEEEE. The CDR3 is made up of 14 amino acids.

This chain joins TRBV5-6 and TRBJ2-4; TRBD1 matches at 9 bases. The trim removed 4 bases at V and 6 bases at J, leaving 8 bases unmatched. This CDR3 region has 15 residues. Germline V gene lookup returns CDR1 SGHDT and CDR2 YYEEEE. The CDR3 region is CASSPRRTGVNIQYF. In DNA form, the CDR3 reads TGTGCCAGCAGCCCCCGAAGGACAGGGGTAAACATTCAGTACTTC.

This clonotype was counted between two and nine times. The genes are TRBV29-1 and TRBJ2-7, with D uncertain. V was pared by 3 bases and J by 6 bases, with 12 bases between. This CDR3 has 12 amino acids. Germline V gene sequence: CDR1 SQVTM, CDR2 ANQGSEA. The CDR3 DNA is TGCAGCGTTGATGTAGGGTATGGCGAGCAGTACTTC. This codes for CSVDVGYGEQYF.

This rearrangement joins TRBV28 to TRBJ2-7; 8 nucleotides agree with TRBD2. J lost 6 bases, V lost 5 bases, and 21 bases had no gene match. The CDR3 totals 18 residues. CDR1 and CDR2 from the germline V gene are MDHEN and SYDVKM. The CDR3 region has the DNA TGTGCCAGCAGTGAAGAAGTCTTTACCGAGACTAGCGAGAGCGAGCAGTACTTC. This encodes CASSEEVFTETSESEQYF.

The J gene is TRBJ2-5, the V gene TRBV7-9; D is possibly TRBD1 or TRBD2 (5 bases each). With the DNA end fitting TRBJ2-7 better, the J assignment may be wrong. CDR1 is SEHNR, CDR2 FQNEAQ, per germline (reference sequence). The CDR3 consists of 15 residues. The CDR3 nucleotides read TGTGCCAGCGGGGTAAGATTGGGACCCTACTACGAGCAGTACTTC. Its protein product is CASGVRLGPYYEQYF.

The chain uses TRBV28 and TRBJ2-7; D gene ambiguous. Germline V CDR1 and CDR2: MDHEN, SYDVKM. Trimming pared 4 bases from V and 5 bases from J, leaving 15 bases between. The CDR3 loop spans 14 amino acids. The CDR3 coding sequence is TGTGCCAGCAGTTCGACGACCATCGCCGACGAGCAGTACTTC. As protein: CASSSTTIADEQYF.